Presented here are 9 T cell receptor beta chains from one specimen sequenced in a study of PD-L1 blockade in urothelial cancer. The method was immunoSEQ multiplex PCR; TCRdb's version includes in-frame clones alone and lacks a portion of them. The table shows about 40,000 clones, with approximately 83% occurring only once. This material consisted of PBMCs, taken around atezolizumab (anti-PD-L1) treatment. The receptor set was obtained from a man in his fifties or sixties with urothelial cancer.

The rearrangement uses TRBV7-3 and TRBJ1-1; 8 nucleotides align to TRBD1. Germline V lookup: CDR1 SGHTA, CDR2 FQGTGA. V was pared by 5 bases and J by 4 bases, with 18 bases of the junction left unmatched. This CDR3 is built from 18 residues. The CDR3: CASSPTPLQDREGTEAFF. Written as DNA, the CDR3 is TGTGCCAGCAGCCCGACGCCTTTGCAGGACAGGGAGGGCACTGAAGCTTTCTTT.

Written as DNA, the CDR3 is TGTGCCAGCAGTGCCCAGGGTAAGGGTAGCAATCAGCCCCAGCATTTT. Protein: CASSAQGKGSNQPQHF. The gene calls are TRBV28 and TRBJ1-5; D may be TRBD1 (5 bases). The length of the CDR3 is 16 residues. V was shortened by 5 bases and J by 0 bases, with 14 bases between the two germline ends. Germline lookup yields CDR1 MDHEN and CDR2 SYDVKM.

CDR3 bases: TGCGCCAGCAGCCAACCGGACATAGGGAATTCACCCCTCCACTTT. It encodes CASSQPDIGNSPLHF. The chain is built from TRBV4-1 and TRBJ1-6, with a weak D call TRBD1 (5 bases). Germline V gene lookup returns CDR1 MGHRA and CDR2 YSYEKL. The length of the CDR3 is 15 residues. The V end lost 2 bases, the J end lost 7 bases, and 12 bases lay between the germline ends.

This clone was observed a single time. The chain couples TRBV6-5 to TRBJ2-1; D not resolved. CDR1 is MNHEY, CDR2 SVGAGI, per germline. CDR3 length: 16 amino acids. V lost 0 bases and J 7 bases, leaving 16 bases between the germline ends. The CDR3: CASSYSSPRNRNEQFF. In nucleotides, the CDR3 is TGTGCCAGCAGTTACTCTTCTCCCCGAAATCGGAATGAGCAGTTCTTC.

This clone was counted only a few times. The chain is built from TRBV6-5 and TRBJ2-2; perhaps TRBD1 as D (6 bases). CDR1 and CDR2 from the germline V gene are MNHEY and SVGAGI. The CDR3 loop spans 13 amino acids. The CDR3 sequence: CATGHRNTGELFF. CDR3 sequence (DNA): TGTGCGACGGGACACAGGAACACCGGGGAGCTGTTTTTT.

The genes are TRBV6-1 and TRBJ2-3; D not resolved. Deletions cut 7 bases from V and 0 bases from J, with 8 bases between. The CDR3 totals 13 residues. Looked up from germline, CDR1 is MNHNS and CDR2 is SASEGT. CDR3 nucleotide sequence: TGTGCCAGCACAAAAACTAGCACAGATACGCAGTATTTT. It encodes CASTKTSTDTQYF.

The chain has TRBV28 and TRBJ1-1, with D tentatively TRBD1 (5 bases). The V and J ends lost 4 bases and 5 bases respectively, with 14 bases between them. Germline V gene lookup returns CDR1 MDHEN and CDR2 SYDVKM. The CDR3 has 14 amino acids. The CDR3 loop reads CASSSLGGRTEAFF. In DNA, the CDR3 is TGTGCCAGCAGTTCACTGGGGGGGAGGACTGAAGCTTTCTTT.

The rearrangement links TRBV27 to TRBJ2-7; no clear D gene. V lost 3 bases and J 8 bases, leaving 14 bases between the germline ends. The CDR3 totals 13 residues. Germline loops: CDR1 MNHEY, CDR2 SMNVEV (reference sequence). CDR3 protein: CASSFTTSGKQYF. The DNA of the CDR3 is TGTGCCAGCAGTTTTACTACATCCGGCAAGCAGTACTTC.

The gene calls are TRBV5-5 and TRBJ1-5, with unresolved D. Trimming pared 5 bases from V and 0 bases from J, leaving 15 bases between. CDR1 is SGHKS, CDR2 YYEKEE, per germline (reference sequence). The CDR3 has 16 amino acids. This chain's CDR3 is CASSSIPGVSNQPQHF. The CDR3 region has the DNA TGTGCCAGCAGTTCCATCCCGGGAGTTAGCAATCAGCCCCAGCATTTT.